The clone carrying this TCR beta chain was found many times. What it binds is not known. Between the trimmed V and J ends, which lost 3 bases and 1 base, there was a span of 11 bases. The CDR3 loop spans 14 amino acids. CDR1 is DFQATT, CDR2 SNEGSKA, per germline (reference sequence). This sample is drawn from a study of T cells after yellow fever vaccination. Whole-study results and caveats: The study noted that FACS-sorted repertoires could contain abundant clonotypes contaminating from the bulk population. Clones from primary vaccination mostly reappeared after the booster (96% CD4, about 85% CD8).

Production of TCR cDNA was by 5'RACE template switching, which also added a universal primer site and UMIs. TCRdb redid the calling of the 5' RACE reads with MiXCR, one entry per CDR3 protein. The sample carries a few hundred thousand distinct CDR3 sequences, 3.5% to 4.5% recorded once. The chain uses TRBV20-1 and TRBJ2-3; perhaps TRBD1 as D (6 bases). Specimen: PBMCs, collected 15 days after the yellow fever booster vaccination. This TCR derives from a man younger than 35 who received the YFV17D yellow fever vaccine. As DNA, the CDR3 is TGCAGTGCTAGTGAGGGGGTGGGCACAGATACGCAGTATTTT. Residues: CSASEGVGTDTQYF.